The 2 T cell receptor beta chains below all came from one sample that was sequenced in a study of T cells in Graves' hyperthyroidism and ophthalmopathy. Template material for amplifying TCR beta CDR3 regions consisted of RNA transcripts. The study used the HTBI primer set for a first-round RT-PCR of the TCR CDR3. TCRdb re-called the multiplex PCR reads through MiXCR, storing one row per CDR3 protein. The sample holds roughly 400,000 distinct CDR3 sequences, 15% to 18% seen once. The specimen sequenced was blood. Receptor source: a woman younger than 30 with Graves' hyperthyroidism that later progressed to Graves' ophthalmopathy.

J is TRBJ2-6 and V is TRBV2; D is unclear. CDR3 size: 13 residues. Germline V gene sequence: CDR1 SNHLY, CDR2 FYNNEI. V was cut by 6 bases and J by 4 bases, with 7 bases left in between. Here the CDR3 DNA reads TGTGCCAGCAGGGACCCCGGGGCCAACGTCCTGACTTTC. Translation: CASRDPGANVLTF.

The chain joins TRBV6-1 to TRBJ2-7, with 9 positions matching TRBD2. The ends lost 7 bases at V and 2 bases at J; junction bases unmatched: 9. The CDR3 loop spans 15 amino acids. The germline V gene encodes CDR1 MNHNS and CDR2 SASEGT. The CDR3 here is CASNTKGLATYEQYF. CDR3 sequence (DNA): TGTGCCAGCAACACCAAAGGACTAGCGACCTACGAGCAGTACTTC.